A single TCR beta chain is shown here with its context. Its cognate antigen has yet to be identified. A much more abundant neighbour one base away suggests this may be a read error. This specimen's treatment or condition label, interpreted: live attenuated yellow fever vaccine strain. A standard Ficoll-Paque protocol was used to isolate PBMCs from peripheral blood. Dynabeads CD4 and CD8 positive selection kits were used to isolate CD4 and CD8 T-cell fractions. TriZol was used to extract RNA from bulk PBMCs, CD4 and CD8 fractions, and dextramer-positive and dextramer-negative fractions. The CDR3 holds 19 amino acids from the cysteine to the phenylalanine. The retained sequence is limited to the CDR3, 57 bases, with the frame set at the first base. Based on the germline V gene (reference sequence), the CDR1 and CDR2 sequences are DFQATT and SNEGSKA. V has 1 base trimmed and J has 2 bases trimmed; junction bases matching no gene number 15.

TCR cDNA was made using 5'RACE template switching, a step that added a universal primer site and unique molecular identifiers. Priming of cDNA synthesis was performed from both the TCR alpha and TCR beta constant segments. Library amplification used two PCR steps, and the second PCR step added sample barcodes and sequencing adapters. Libraries were sequenced on Illumina HiSeq 2500 (2x100 bp) or NovaSeq (2x150 bp). As for the original processing: MIGEC handled demultiplexing of reads and collapsing into UMI consensus sequences, while MiXCR performed V(D)J alignment. Vaccine-responding clonotypes were defined with edgeR using replicate PBMC samples, requiring FDR below 0.01 and a log2 fold change above 5 up to day 15. CD4 or CD8 identity was assigned to each bulk clonotype according to whether the clonotype was present at higher abundance in the sequenced CD4 repertoire or the sequenced CD8 repertoire. The public reads were quality trimmed at Q25 with fastp and then assembled into clones with MiXCR by TCRdb, keeping productive beta chains. Here each entry gathers all rows of one CDR3 protein and keeps the most common genes and DNA. TCRdb's processing, not the study's, gives the V and J calls here. The sample profile shows about 110,000 distinct CDR3 sequences; roughly 8.9% of them were found once. The ten largest clones represent about 25% of the sample.

These data originate in a study of T cells after yellow fever vaccination (dated 2019 in TCRdb). In terms of the full investigation: The SMART-Seq v4 Ultra Low Input RNA kit was used to prepare libraries from fractions with low cell numbers. Bulk TCR alpha and beta repertoires were sequenced longitudinally to track T-cell clones before and after primary and booster YFV17D yellow fever vaccination. Two healthy male donors, one aged 18 to 29 and one aged 30 to 40 years, were included in the cohort. Blood was collected at multiple timepoints before and after primary and secondary immunization, and bulk PBMC replicates and cell subsets were isolated.

The research as a whole found: Because abundant contaminating clonotypes from the bulk population could be contained in FACS-sorted repertoires, computational filtering was required. A small share of clonotypes occurred in both CD4 and CD8 compartments, likely arising from convergent recombination. After the booster, most of the clones that had expanded following primary vaccination were detected again (just under 97% of CD4 and around 88% of CD8), which suggests that memory was broadly maintained. The secondary T-cell response was found to be weaker but faster than the primary response, with a peak reached on day 5 rather than on day 15. Because only two donors were included in the study, the extent to which the findings can be generalized is limited.

Here the chain combines TRBV20-1 and TRBJ2-7, with TRBD2 identical over 12 junction bases. The source was CD8+ T cells sorted from PBMCs, collected 45 days after the yellow fever booster vaccination. The clonotype was recovered from a man aged 30 to 45 who received the YFV17D yellow fever vaccine. The CDR3 corresponds to CSARALFGTSGSATYEQYF. The nucleotide sequence reads TGCAGTGCTAGAGCTTTGTTTGGGACTAGCGGGTCTGCGACCTACGAGCAGTACTTC.